This T cell receptor (beta chain) came from a study of neurological immune-mediated disorders. Study findings and constraints: TCR-beta repertoires seemed private in all groups, with no expanded CDR3 amino acid sequences shared.

Deletions cut 0 bases from V and 7 bases from J, with 5 bases between. CDR3 length equals 13 residues. Germline-derived CDR1 and CDR2 are SGHRS and YFSETQ. Unsorted libraries were derived from 2 million PBMCs stored at -80 C. 5'RACE with 10-nucleotide random UMIs generated the cDNA. The authors obtained over 180 million TCR-beta sequences from 15-18 subjects per sequencing run. TCRdb called the 5' RACE reads again in MiXCR, with one record for every CDR3 protein. The profile shows 72,000 or so distinct CDR3 sequences, roughly 18% of them singletons. This clonotype was seen repeatedly, ten times or more. Its specificity is not known.

The gene calls are TRBV5-1 and TRBJ1-6; D is ambiguous. The source of this sequence is a woman aged 40 to 50 in good health. Material for sequencing was PBMCs. The CDR3 sequence: CASSLVQNSPLHF. The CDR3 nucleotides are TGCGCCAGCAGCTTGGTTCAGAATTCACCCCTCCACTTT.